Listed here are 32 T cell receptor beta chains from one sample, sequenced in a study of T cells expressing NK-cell markers. TCRdb reprocessed the 5' RACE reads, keeping one entry per CDR3 protein, no DNA. This table lists about 430,000 distinct CDR3 sequences. Sequencing input: blood T cells: a sorted CD56 or NKG2C T cell subset, CD4+ or CD8+ T cells, or bulk PBMC T cells (not recorded which). All receptors come from a woman aged 50 to 60 in good health.

The genes are TRBV4-2 and TRBJ2-5. CDR3 length equals 13 residues. Germline V gives CDR1 LGHNA, CDR2 YNFKEQ. Here the CDR3 reads CASSQAYEETQYF.

CDR3 sequence: CASSHTSGPSYNEQFF. V gene TRBV27 combines with J gene TRBJ2-1; TCRdb names TRBD2, which stays unverified in the absence of DNA. CDR1 is MNHEY and CDR2 is SMNVEV in the germline V gene (reference sequence). The CDR3 has 16 amino acids.

The V call is TRBV24-1, the J call TRBJ1-2; absent DNA, TCRdb's TRBD1 call cannot be checked. Germline assignment: CDR1 KGHDR and CDR2 SFDVKD. The CDR3 is made up of 15 amino acids. This CDR3 is CATSDAPGPNYGYTF.

The rearrangement uses TRBV7-8 and TRBJ1-1; TCRdb's D call, TRBD1, is unchecked because there is no DNA. CDR3 size: 13 residues. Germline V CDR1 and CDR2: SGHVS, FQNEAQ. This CDR3 is CASSVDPGTEAFF.

The V and J genes are TRBV12-3 or TRBV12-4 and TRBJ2-7; TCRdb's D call, TRBD2, is unchecked because there is no DNA. The CDR3 covers 14 residues. The CDR3 spells CASSLRGLSHEQYF.

The chain employs TRBV19 and TRBJ1-2. CDR1 is LNHDA and CDR2 is SQIVND in the germline V gene (reference sequence). The CDR3 has 12 amino acids. CDR3 loop: CAIGRANYGYTF.

The rearrangement uses TRBV4-1 and TRBJ1-5; TCRdb gives TRBD1 as the D gene, but with no DNA this cannot be confirmed. The length of the CDR3 is 20 residues. CDR1 and CDR2 from the germline V gene are MGHRA and YSYEKL. The CDR3 reads CASSHLLQGKVRGSNQPQHF.

The chain links TRBV6-6 to TRBJ1-1; TCRdb calls TRBD1, which cannot be checked without DNA. Germline lookup yields CDR1 MNHNY and CDR2 SVGAGI (reference sequence). This CDR3 comprises 17 residues. The CDR3: CASTPAETRGRGTEAFF.

The chain is built from TRBV20-1 and TRBJ2-3; TCRdb lists TRBD1, though no DNA is available to test this call. Germline CDR1 DFQATT, CDR2 SNEGSKA (reference sequence). CDR3 length: 17 amino acids. CDR3 in amino acids: CSASLGGSGIFPDTQYF.

The chain recombines TRBV25-1 with TRBJ2-1; TCRdb's D call of TRBD1 is untestable without DNA. CDR1 MGHDK and CDR2 SYGVNS come from the germline V gene. The CDR3 spans 17 residues. The CDR3: CASSDPGGVAFYNEQFF.

The gene calls are TRBV6-2 or TRBV6-3 and TRBJ1-5; TCRdb lists TRBD1, though no DNA is available to test this call. CDR1 MNHEY and CDR2 SVGEGT come from the germline V gene. CDR3 size: 16 residues. CDR3 amino acids: CASSYTQGSGNQPQHF.

The genes are TRBV15 and TRBJ2-3. The CDR3 sequence is 15 residues long. CDR1 is LNHNV, CDR2 YYDKDF, per germline (reference sequence). CDR3 sequence reads: CATSRDRAQADTQYF.

The V gene is TRBV5-5, the J gene TRBJ2-3. The CDR3 sequence is 14 residues long. From germline, CDR1 is SGHKS and CDR2 YYEKEE (reference sequence). CDR3 in amino acids: CASRKLSGTDTQYF.

The gene calls are TRBV5-5 and TRBJ2-5; TCRdb returns TRBD1, unconfirmable since there is no DNA. Germline assignment: CDR1 SGHKS and CDR2 YYEKEE (reference sequence). The CDR3 runs 14 residues. CDR3: CASSWSGTKETQYF.

This chain joins TRBV6-5 and TRBJ2-7; no DNA is available, so the TRBD2 call from TCRdb remains unchecked. The CDR3 extends over 14 amino acids. Germline CDR1 is MNHEY and CDR2 is SVGAGI. CDR3 loop: CASSPAGVEDEQYF.

The chain joins TRBV30 to TRBJ2-1; lacking DNA, the TRBD1 call made by TCRdb goes unchecked. The CDR3 is 12 residues long. CDR1 is GTSNPN, CDR2 SVGIG, per germline (reference sequence). CDR3 protein: CAWSPGGNEQFF.

This sequence joins TRBV5-5 and TRBJ1-6. CDR3 length equals 12 residues. Germline V gives CDR1 SGHKS, CDR2 YYEKEE (reference sequence). The CDR3: CASSPRTTPLHF. The whole variable domain, filled in from reference TRBV5-5 and TRBJ1-6, reads DAGVTQSPTHLIKTRGQQVTLRCSPISGHKSVSWYQQVLGQGPQFIFQYYEKEERGRGNFPDRFSARQFPNYSSELNVNALLLGDSALYLCASSPRTTPLHFGNGTRLTVT.

The genes are TRBV5-1 and TRBJ2-6; TCRdb indicates TRBD2, and absent DNA this call remains unverified. The CDR3 covers 17 residues. Germline V gives CDR1 SGHRS, CDR2 YFSETQ. This chain's CDR3 is CASLPRGDASGANVLTF.

V is TRBV21-1 and J is TRBJ2-3; with no DNA, the TCRdb D assignment of TRBD1 cannot be verified. TRBV21-1 is a pseudogene locus. This CDR3 is 17 amino acids long. The CDR3 protein is CASTPLQRTGFTDTQYF.

This rearrangement joins TRBV29-1 to TRBJ2-2; absent DNA, TCRdb's TRBD1 call cannot be checked. The CDR3 is 13 residues long. In germline, CDR1 is SQVTM, CDR2 ANQGSEA. The CDR3 is CSIWTGGTGELFF.

The CDR3 sequence: CASSSPAGRTDTQYF. This sequence joins TRBV7-2 and TRBJ2-3; the D gene TCRdb calls, TRBD2, cannot be checked with no DNA. This CDR3 is built from 15 residues. The germline CDR1 and CDR2 sequences are SGHTA and FQGNSA.

V usage is TRBV24-1 and J usage is TRBJ2-3. Germline-derived CDR1 and CDR2 are KGHDR and SFDVKD. CDR3 length equals 14 residues. The CDR3 is CATSDYHQADTQYF.

This chain joins TRBV12-3 or TRBV12-4 and TRBJ2-2; the TCRdb D gene call, TRBD1, has no DNA to confirm it. This CDR3 is 13 amino acids long. CDR3 region: CASSPPGGGELFF.

The chain joins TRBV20-1 to TRBJ1-1; without DNA, the TCRdb call of TRBD1 cannot be checked. This CDR3 contains 15 residues. CDR1 and CDR2 (germline): DFQATT, SNEGSKA (reference sequence). CDR3 loop: CSARDRRQANTEAFF.

The chain uses TRBV10-3 and TRBJ2-2; TCRdb selects TRBD1, and the lack of DNA leaves this call unchecked. The CDR3 length is 15 residues. Germline values: CDR1 ENHRY, CDR2 SYGVKD. The CDR3 reads CAISDREAGTGELFF.

The chain joins TRBV6-6 to TRBJ2-5. The CDR3 length is 14 residues. Germline V gene data show CDR1 as MNHNY and CDR2 as SVGAGI (reference sequence). This CDR3 is CASTNGRGRETQYF.

The J gene is TRBJ2-1, the V gene TRBV12-3 or TRBV12-4. The length of the CDR3 is 15 residues. CDR3: CASSPTSSQYNEQFF.

The chain is built from TRBV12-3 or TRBV12-4 and TRBJ2-1; there is no DNA to check the TCRdb D call of TRBD2. This CDR3 is built from 14 residues. CDR3 residues: CASKALRELNEQFF.

V and J are TRBV11-3 and TRBJ2-3; TCRdb names TRBD1, which stays unverified in the absence of DNA. This CDR3 region has 14 residues. CDR1 SGHNT and CDR2 YENEEA come from the germline V gene. The CDR3 here is CASTSRLGGDTQYF.

This chain joins TRBV6-6 and TRBJ1-2; TCRdb lists TRBD1, though no DNA is available to test this call. The CDR3 sequence is 13 residues long. Germline V CDR1 and CDR2: MNHNY, SVGAGI (reference sequence). The CDR3 spells CASSKGANYGYTF.

J is TRBJ2-3 and V is TRBV11-2; the D gene TCRdb calls, TRBD2, cannot be checked with no DNA. CDR3 length equals 15 residues. Germline CDR1 SGHAT, CDR2 FQNNGV. The CDR3 protein is CASRRLAGGPDTQYF.

The V and J genes are TRBV19 and TRBJ2-6. Germline loops: CDR1 LNHDA, CDR2 SQIVND (reference sequence). The CDR3 loop spans 15 amino acids. The CDR3 is CASSVGVSGANVLTF.